This T cell receptor beta chain was recorded in a study of control samples from healthy donors and cancer patients. Assay used: immunoSEQ multiplex PCR; TCRdb lists only in-frame clones, some missing. Of under 200,000 clones listed, roughly 89% were seen once; the top ten hold around 1.5%. The CDR3 is 16 residues long. With 5 bases clipped from V and 4 bases from J, the junction kept 10 bases outside the gene matches. Germline lookup yields CDR1 MNHEY and CDR2 SMNVEV (reference sequence). This sequence was found in a woman aged 25-40 years in good health. The rearrangement links TRBV27 to TRBJ1-4; TRBD1 agrees at 7 bases. Sequenced material: blood. The DNA for the CDR3 is TGTGCCAGCAGTCCCCCCACAGGGGAGGGTAATGAAAAACTGTTTTTT. Amino acid sequence: CASSPPTGEGNEKLFF.